The 27 T cell receptor beta chains reported below all come from one sample, sequenced in a study of T cell responses to AZD1222 COVID-19 vaccine. Produced via immunoSEQ multiplex PCR; TCRdb's table is partial and in-frame only. The repertoire holds over 85,000 clones, with 92% as singletons. Here the sequenced sample was peripheral blood, taken 28 days after the second AZD1222 dose. The receptors derive from an adult who received the AZD1222 COVID-19 vaccine.

This clone appeared once. The chain combines TRBV5-4 with TRBJ2-7; 7 bases fit TRBD2. The V segment lost 1 base and the J segment 5 bases; nucleotides outside the gene matches: 6. The CDR3 has 14 amino acids. CDR1 SGHNT and CDR2 YYREEE come from the germline V gene (reference sequence). CDR3 protein: CASSLSVSGDEQYF. The CDR3 region has the DNA TGTGCCAGCAGCTTGTCTGTGAGCGGGGACGAGCAGTACTTC.

V usage is TRBV12-5 and J usage is TRBJ1-2; 11 positions match TRBD1. The J segment lost 4 bases and the V segment lost 5 bases, leaving 9 bases of the junction unmatched. The CDR3 totals 16 residues. The germline CDR1 and CDR2 sequences are LGHNT and FRNRAP. This CDR3 is CASGPQWTGGAYGYTF. In DNA, the CDR3 is TGTGCTAGTGGTCCTCAGTGGACAGGGGGCGCCTATGGCTACACCTTC. The full variable domain, its missing parts supplied by reference TRBV12-5 and TRBJ1-2, is DARVTQTPRHKVTEMGQEVTMRCQPILGHNTVFWYRQTMMQGLELLAYFRNRAPLDDSGMPKDRFSAEMPDATLATLKIQPSEPRDSAVYFCASGPQWTGGAYGYTFGSGTRLTVV.

CDR3 residues: CASSTGISTSATNEKLFF. The CDR3 DNA follows: TGTGCCAGCAGCACAGGAATATCAACCTCGGCAACTAATGAAAAACTGTTTTTT. The V and J genes are TRBV7-2 and TRBJ1-4, with D perhaps TRBD1 (5 bases). In germline, CDR1 is SGHTA, CDR2 FQGNSA. V gave up 5 bases and J gave up 0 bases, with 19 bases separating them. The CDR3 is 18 amino acids.

In DNA form, the CDR3 reads TGCAGCGTTAGCGGGGGGGCCCCCCGTGAGCAGTTCTTC. Translation gives CSVSGGAPREQFF. The rearrangement links TRBV29-1 to TRBJ2-1; 10 bases agree with TRBD2. Trimming removed 5 bases from V and 9 bases from J; junction bases left unmatched: 7. This CDR3 region has 13 residues. Germline V lookup: CDR1 SQVTM, CDR2 ANQGSEA.

The J gene is TRBJ2-1, the V gene TRBV24-1; 11 nucleotides line up with TRBD2. Trimming removed 3 bases from V and 7 bases from J; junction bases left unmatched: 4. The CDR3 sequence is 15 residues long. Per germline, CDR1 KGHDR and CDR2 SFDVKD. CDR3: CATSDRLAGRNEQFF. CDR3 nucleotide sequence: TGTGCCACCAGTGATAGACTAGCGGGGCGGAATGAGCAGTTCTTC.

CDR3 sequence reads: CASSFSRGSSNEQYF. CDR3 nucleotides: TGTGCCAGCAGTTTCAGTCGTGGCAGCAGCAACGAGCAGTACTTC. This sequence joins TRBV27 and TRBJ2-7; D remains ambiguous. CDR3 length: 15 residues. Trimming took off 3 bases at V and 5 bases at J, with 17 bases between the two ends. The V gene's germline CDR1 is MNHEY and CDR2 SMNVEV (reference sequence).

The rearrangement uses TRBV5-1 and TRBJ2-1; 15 bases fit TRBD2. Losses at the gene ends were 3 bases for V and 0 bases for J; bases not matched to a gene: 4. The CDR3 is made up of 18 amino acids. Germline values: CDR1 SGHRS, CDR2 YFSETQ. The CDR3 DNA is TGCGCCAGCAGCTACGGACTAGCGGGGGGGCTCTCCTACAATGAGCAGTTCTTC. This translates into CASSYGLAGGLSYNEQFF.

The rearrangement uses TRBV2 and TRBJ2-7; 7 nucleotides line up with TRBD1. Germline V lookup: CDR1 SNHLY, CDR2 FYNNEI. This CDR3 is 12 amino acids long. The V and J ends lost 10 bases and 3 bases, in that order; junction bases with no gene match: 6. CDR3 residues: CATYRDSYEQYF. The CDR3 nucleotides are TGTGCCACTTACCGGGACAGCTACGAGCAGTACTTC.

The chain is built from TRBV9 and TRBJ1-2, with D perhaps matching TRBD1 (5 bases). This CDR3 is 15 amino acids long. Trimming cost V 0 bases and J 4 bases, with 13 bases left between them. Germline assignment: CDR1 SGDLS and CDR2 YYNGEE. Written as DNA, the CDR3 is TGTGCCAGCAGCGTAGAGGTTGGGGCAGTCTATGGCTACACCTTC. It translates to CASSVEVGAVYGYTF.

The gene calls are TRBV19 and TRBJ1-2; TRBD1 is a possible D gene (5 bases). V was trimmed by 1 base and J by 8 bases, leaving 17 bases between them. Germline values: CDR1 LNHDA, CDR2 SQIVND (reference sequence). This CDR3 has 15 amino acids. The CDR3 reads CASSIAPGFGRGYTF. In nucleotides, the CDR3 is TGTGCCAGTAGTATAGCCCCAGGGTTCGGTCGCGGCTACACCTTC.

The J gene is TRBJ2-7, the V gene TRBV4-3, with 8 bases matching TRBD2. The germline V gene has CDR1 LGHNA and CDR2 YSLEER. The CDR3 runs to 13 residues. J gave up 6 bases and V 0 bases, and 1 base lay outside the gene matches. The CDR3 is CASSQDSGVEQYF. The CDR3 nucleotides are TGCGCCAGCAGCCAAGATAGCGGGGTCGAGCAGTACTTC.

Here the CDR3 reads CASSMVGFNQPQHF. The CDR3 DNA is TGTGCCAGTAGTATGGTGGGGTTTAATCAGCCCCAGCATTTT. V gene TRBV19 combines with J gene TRBJ1-5, with D unclear. CDR3 length equals 14 residues. V lost 3 bases to trimming and J lost 4 bases, with 10 bases between them. Germline lookup yields CDR1 LNHDA and CDR2 SQIVND (reference sequence).

The chain is built from TRBV7-2 and TRBJ1-4; a weak D match, TRBD1 (6 bases). The CDR3 extends over 14 amino acids. Germline CDR1 SGHTA, CDR2 FQGNSA. V was shortened by 5 bases and J by 2 bases, with 9 bases between the two germline ends. CDR3 residues: CASSTTGTNEKLFF. Here the CDR3 DNA reads TGTGCCAGCAGCACCACAGGGACTAATGAAAAACTGTTTTTT.

The rearrangement links TRBV19 to TRBJ2-1, with 9 bases aligning to TRBD1. CDR3 length: 16 residues. V dropped 4 bases and J dropped 2; count of bases not matched to a gene: 6. Germline V gene sequence: CDR1 LNHDA, CDR2 SQIVND (reference sequence). The CDR3 region has the DNA TGTGCCAGTAGTACCCCGGGACAGGGACCCTACAATGAGCAGTTCTTC. Residues: CASSTPGQGPYNEQFF.

The chain uses TRBV5-1 and TRBJ1-1; D not resolved. The germline gives CDR1 SGHRS, CDR2 YFSETQ. The CDR3 runs 15 residues. Deletions cut 2 bases from V and 0 bases from J, with 11 bases between. The CDR3 DNA follows: TGCGCCAGCAGCTTTGGGAATCGGATGAACACTGAAGCTTTCTTT. Translating gives CASSFGNRMNTEAFF.

The genes are TRBV21-1 and TRBJ1-5; the table's D call, TRBD1, has no DNA check behind it. TRBV21-1 counts as a pseudogene. This CDR3 has 14 residues. The CDR3 sequence: CASSKRGPNQPQHF. The CDR3 DNA is TGTGCCAGCAGCAAGAGGGGGCCAAATCAGCCCCAGCATTTT.

J is TRBJ1-2 and V is TRBV28; D is ambiguous. Germline assignment: CDR1 MDHEN and CDR2 SYDVKM. The length of the CDR3 is 11 residues. V lost 1 base and J lost 8, with 5 bases in between. CDR3 sequence reads: CASSLLSGYTF. In DNA form, the CDR3 reads TGTGCCAGCAGTTTATTAAGCGGCTACACCTTC.

In regard to this clone: One junction end does not reproduce the germline sequence, and a read error may be involved. The gene calls are TRBV5-1 and TRBJ1-4; the D is unclear. CDR3 length equals 15 residues. Looked up from germline, CDR1 is SGHRS and CDR2 is YFSETQ. The CDR3 nucleotides are TGCGCCAGCAGCCTATCCGGGCCCACTAACGAAAAACTGTTTTTT. Protein sequence: CASSLSGPTNEKLFF.

The chain has TRBV11-3 and TRBJ2-2; no clear D. Germline CDR1 is SGHNT and CDR2 is YENEEA. With 5 bases removed from V and 4 bases from J, the gap between germline ends came to 14 bases. CDR3 length equals 15 residues. The CDR3 reads CASSTLDTATGELFF. In DNA, the CDR3 is TGTGCCAGCAGCACCCTCGACACGGCCACCGGGGAGCTGTTTTTT.

This clone was recorded only once. The V gene is TRBV9, the J gene TRBJ1-2, with 9 nucleotides matching TRBD1. The germline V gene encodes CDR1 SGDLS and CDR2 YYNGEE. The J segment lost 4 bases and the V segment lost 3 bases, leaving 7 bases of the junction unmatched. The CDR3 sequence is 15 residues long. The CDR3 loop is CASSGRQGEGYGYTF. The CDR3 DNA reads TGTGCCAGCAGCGGAAGACAGGGGGAAGGCTATGGCTACACCTTC.

This clone was counted once. V is TRBV7-2 and J is TRBJ2-1; 9 positions agree with TRBD2. The V and J ends lost 6 bases and 7 bases, in that order; junction bases with no gene match: 13. This CDR3 is 16 amino acids long. Per germline, CDR1 SGHTA and CDR2 FQGNSA. The CDR3 coding sequence is TGTGCCAGCAGACGAATGTTTGCGGGGGGGCCGAATGAGCAGTTCTTC. Encoded protein: CASRRMFAGGPNEQFF.

The chain links TRBV19 to TRBJ2-2; 8 bases agree with TRBD2. With 7 bases clipped from V and 0 bases from J, the junction kept 4 bases outside the gene matches. This CDR3 comprises 15 residues. The germline V gene encodes CDR1 LNHDA and CDR2 SQIVND (reference sequence). CDR3: CASNTGGANTGELFF. The CDR3 DNA follows: TGTGCCAGTAACACGGGGGGGGCGAACACCGGGGAGCTGTTTTTT.

This CDR3 is CASSWQAGAETQYF. The CDR3 DNA follows: TGTGCCAGCAGTTGGCAGGCAGGGGCTGAGACCCAGTACTTC. V and J are TRBV6-5 and TRBJ2-5; TRBD1 might be the D (6 bases). The CDR3 length is 14 residues. In germline, CDR1 is MNHEY, CDR2 SVGAGI. V was pared by 4 bases and J by 5 bases, with 14 bases between.

V usage is TRBV10-3 and J usage is TRBJ2-1; the D gene is possibly TRBD2 (5 bases). Germline CDR1 reads ENHRY; CDR2 reads SYGVKD. The ends were cut back, 3 bases at V and 4 bases at J, with 13 bases in the middle. The CDR3 is made up of 15 amino acids. CDR3 in amino acids: CAISEGLTRYNEQFF. The DNA for the CDR3 is TGTGCCATCAGTGAAGGACTTACGAGATACAATGAGCAGTTCTTC.

V is TRBV6-5 and J is TRBJ2-7; 10 nucleotides line up with TRBD1. V was pared by 2 bases and J by 2 bases, with 3 bases of the junction left unmatched. Germline V gene sequence: CDR1 MNHEY, CDR2 SVGAGI. The CDR3 sequence is 15 residues long. The CDR3 coding sequence is TGTGCCAGCAGTTACGGACAGGGGGACACCTACGAGCAGTACTTC. This gives the protein CASSYGQGDTYEQYF.

V gene TRBV9 combines with J gene TRBJ2-1; no clear D gene. V shed 0 bases and J shed 0 bases, with 7 bases lying between them. The V gene's germline CDR1 is SGDLS and CDR2 YYNGEE. This CDR3 is 15 amino acids long. CDR3 loop: CASSVDYSSYNEQFF. As DNA, the CDR3 is TGTGCCAGCAGCGTAGATTATAGCTCCTACAATGAGCAGTTCTTC.

The chain carries TRBV19 and TRBJ2-2; tentative D call: TRBD2 (6 bases). Trimming removed 3 bases from V and 4 bases from J, with 12 bases in between. Germline CDR1 reads LNHDA; CDR2 reads SQIVND (reference sequence). The CDR3 sequence is 15 residues long. The DNA for the CDR3 is TGTGCCAGTAGTATCTTACGGGGAGGCACCGGGGAGCTGTTTTTT. Protein product: CASSILRGGTGELFF.